The T cell receptor beta chain under discussion was sequenced for a study of control samples from healthy donors and cancer patients. The table came from immunoSEQ multiplex PCR; TCRdb's copy has only in-frame clones and leaves some out. The repertoire includes tens of thousands of clones, more than 85% of them detected once, and about 4.2% sits in the top ten. The CDR3 runs to 15 residues. In germline, CDR1 is LNHDA, CDR2 SQIVND (reference sequence). V trimming: 7 bases; J trimming: 1 base; junction bases outside the gene matches: 10. The V and J genes are TRBV19 and TRBJ2-7; TRBD2 aligns across 7 bases. Material: blood. The TCR originated in a woman aged 50 to 60 in good health. For the CDR3, the DNA is TGTGCCAGTAAGGTGGCTAGCGGCTCTTCCTACGAGCAGTACTTC. Translating it yields CASKVASGSSYEQYF.